At least ten counts were recorded for the clone carrying this T cell receptor (beta chain). The antigen is undetermined. The CDR3 covers 14 residues. V shed 5 bases and J shed 5 bases, with 15 bases lying between them. These data come from a study of identical twins. General observations from the study: Invariant MAIT and iNKT cells are populations that could partly confound zero-insertion analyses.

Healthy Caucasians were all of the donors. Template switching, a step in the protocol, added a universal primer site, and cDNA carried unique molecular identifiers. TCRdb ran MiXCR on the 5' RACE reads and lists one entry per CDR3 protein. The sample has some 240,000 distinct CDR3 sequences, over 9.5% seen once. Sequencing was done on a sample of memory T cells sorted from blood. This sequence joins TRBV12-3 or TRBV12-4 and TRBJ2-5; a possible D gene is TRBD2 (6 bases). The sequence came from a man aged 45 to 65 in good health. CDR3 loop: CASSPWDLEETQYF. The CDR3 DNA sequence: TGTGCCAGCAGTCCCTGGGACTTGGAGGAGACCCAGTACTTC.